Each of the 9 T cell receptor beta chains below was sequenced from the same sample in a study of control samples from healthy donors and cancer patients. This table comes from immunoSEQ multiplex PCR, and its TCRdb copy is limited to in-frame clones, with some not included. Among tens of thousands of clones listed, 90% were seen once. The sequenced sample was blood. The receptors were gathered from a woman aged 18 to 35 in good health.

The V and J genes are TRBV4-1 and TRBJ2-2; TRBD1 matches at 10 bases. The CDR3 runs 16 residues. CDR1 is MGHRA, CDR2 YSYEKL, per germline. V lost 4 bases and J lost 3; bases outside the gene matches: 5. The CDR3 sequence: CASSPRTGGDTGELFF. CDR3 nucleotides: TGCGCCAGCAGCCCTCGGACAGGGGGGGACACCGGGGAGCTGTTTTTT.

V is TRBV12-3 or TRBV12-4 and J is TRBJ1-1, with 10 bases lining up with TRBD1. The CDR3 totals 13 residues. J lost 5 bases, V lost 5 bases, and 2 bases had no gene match. In DNA form, the CDR3 reads TGTGCCAGCAGTCCGGGACAGGGGACTGAAGCTTTCTTT. Its protein is CASSPGQGTEAFF.

This clone was counted a single time. The chain carries TRBV20-1 and TRBJ2-7, with TRBD1 matching 7 bases. Germline-derived CDR1 and CDR2 are DFQATT and SNEGSKA (reference sequence). Trimming took 6 bases from V and 3 from J; bases not matched to a gene: 8. This CDR3 comprises 13 residues. CDR3 region: CSASDRVNYEQYF. CDR3 nucleotide sequence: TGCAGTGCCAGTGACAGGGTGAACTACGAGCAGTACTTC.

This chain connects TRBV3-1 (or the pseudogene TRBV3-2) to TRBJ1-6; no reliable D call. The CDR3 sequence is 18 residues long. The V end lost 1 base, the J end lost 0 bases, and 13 bases lay between the germline ends. The germline V gene has CDR1 LGHDT and CDR2 YNNKEL (reference sequence). The CDR3 DNA reads as TGTGCCAGCAGCCAAGTCGGAGGAGGGAGCTCCTATAATTCACCCCTCCACTTT. The encoded protein is CASSQVGGGSSYNSPLHF.

The V gene is TRBV7-9, the J gene TRBJ1-6; unclear D gene. This CDR3 has 15 amino acids. The germline V gene has CDR1 SEHNR and CDR2 FQNEAQ (reference sequence). Between the trimmed V and J ends, which lost 5 bases and 14 bases, there was a span of 22 bases. The CDR3 reads CASSRSLAGPSTLHF. The CDR3 region has the DNA TGTGCCAGCAGCCGTTCGCTGGCAGGACCTTCCACCCTCCACTTT.

CDR3 in amino acids: CASSGDYVGYGYTF. CDR3 bases: TGTGCCAGCAGTGGGGATTATGTCGGTTATGGCTACACCTTC. The chain has TRBV2 and TRBJ1-2, with D unresolved. Trimming shortened V by 4 bases and J by 5 bases, and 14 bases separated the two germline ends. The CDR3 contains 14 residues. The germline V gene encodes CDR1 SNHLY and CDR2 FYNNEI. Full variable domain (missing parts from reference TRBV2 and TRBJ1-2): EPEVTQTPSHQVTQMGQEVILRCVPISNHLYFYWYRQILGQKVEFLVSFYNNEISEKSEIFDDQFSVERPDGSNFTLKIRSTKLEDSAMYFCASSGDYVGYGYTFGSGTRLTVV.

This chain uses TRBV6-4 with TRBJ2-7, with 10 bases aligning to TRBD1. The CDR3 is 17 residues long. CDR1 and CDR2 from the germline V gene are MRHNA and SNTAGT. With 10 bases clipped from V and 6 bases from J, the junction kept 21 bases outside the gene matches. In DNA, the CDR3 is TGTGCCACCGCGCAAATCCTGGACAGGGGGTTTCCCTGCGAGCAGTACTTC. Its translation: CATAQILDRGFPCEQYF.

A remark on this clone: Sequence at one end of the junction differs from germline and may be a read error. At the DNA level, this CDR3 is encoded by other sequences in the same sample as well. V is TRBV5-8 and J is TRBJ2-2; TRBD1 aligns across 7 bases. Per the germline V gene, CDR1 is SGHTS and CDR2 is YDEGEE. The CDR3 is 15 residues long. The CDR3 DNA reads TGCGCCAGCAGCCTCGGGACAGCGAACACCGGGGAGCTGTTTTTT. Residues: CASSLGTANTGELFF.

The chain is built from TRBV24-1 and TRBJ2-5; 9 bases match TRBD1. The germline V gene has CDR1 KGHDR and CDR2 SFDVKD. The CDR3 loop spans 16 amino acids. V trimming: 7 bases; J trimming: 4 bases; junction bases outside the gene matches: 12. The CDR3 protein is CATRAGTGSPGETQYF. The CDR3 nucleotides are TGTGCCACCAGGGCCGGGACAGGGAGCCCTGGAGAGACCCAGTACTTC.